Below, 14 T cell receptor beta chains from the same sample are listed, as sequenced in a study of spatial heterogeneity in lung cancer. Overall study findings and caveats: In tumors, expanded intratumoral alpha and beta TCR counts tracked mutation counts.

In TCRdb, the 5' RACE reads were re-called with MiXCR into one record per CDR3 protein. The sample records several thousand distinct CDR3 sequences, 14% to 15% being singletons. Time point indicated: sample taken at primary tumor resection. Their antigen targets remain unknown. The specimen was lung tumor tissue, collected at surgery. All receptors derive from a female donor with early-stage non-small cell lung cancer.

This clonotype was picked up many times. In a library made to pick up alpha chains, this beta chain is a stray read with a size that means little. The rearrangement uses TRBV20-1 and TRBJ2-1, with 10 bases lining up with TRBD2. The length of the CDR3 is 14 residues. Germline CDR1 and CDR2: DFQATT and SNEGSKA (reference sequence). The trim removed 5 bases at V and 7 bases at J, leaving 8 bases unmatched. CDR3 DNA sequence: TGCAGTGCTTTAAGCGGGGGGGCCACTAATGAGCAGTTCTTC. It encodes CSALSGGATNEQFF.

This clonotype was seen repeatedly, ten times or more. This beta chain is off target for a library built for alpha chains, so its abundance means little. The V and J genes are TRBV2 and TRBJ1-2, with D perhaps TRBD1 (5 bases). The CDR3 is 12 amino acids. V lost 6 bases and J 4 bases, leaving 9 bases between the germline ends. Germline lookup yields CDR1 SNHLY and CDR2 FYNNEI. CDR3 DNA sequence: TGTGCCAGCAGCCCAGGGACCTATGGCTACACCTTC. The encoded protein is CASSPGTYGYTF. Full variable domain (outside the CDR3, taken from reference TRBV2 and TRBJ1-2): EPEVTQTPSHQVTQMGQEVILRCVPISNHLYFYWYRQILGQKVEFLVSFYNNEISEKSEIFDDQFSVERPDGSNFTLKIRSTKLEDSAMYFCASSPGTYGYTFGSGTRLTVV.

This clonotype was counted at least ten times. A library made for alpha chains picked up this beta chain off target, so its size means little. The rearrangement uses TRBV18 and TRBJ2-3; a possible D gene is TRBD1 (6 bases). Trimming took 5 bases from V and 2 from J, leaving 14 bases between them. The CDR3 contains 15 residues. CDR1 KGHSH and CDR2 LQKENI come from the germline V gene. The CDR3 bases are TGTGCCAGCTCAAGAAACACAGGGTTCACAGATACGCAGTATTTT. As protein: CASSRNTGFTDTQYF.

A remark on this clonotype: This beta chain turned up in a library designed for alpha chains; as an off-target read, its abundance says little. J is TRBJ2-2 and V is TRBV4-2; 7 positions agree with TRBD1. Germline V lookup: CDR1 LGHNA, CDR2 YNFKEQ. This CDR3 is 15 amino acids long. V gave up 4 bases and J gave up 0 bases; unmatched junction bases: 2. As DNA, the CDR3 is TGTGCCAGCAGCCGAGGACAGGCGAACACCGGGGAGCTGTTTTTT. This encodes CASSRGQANTGELFF.

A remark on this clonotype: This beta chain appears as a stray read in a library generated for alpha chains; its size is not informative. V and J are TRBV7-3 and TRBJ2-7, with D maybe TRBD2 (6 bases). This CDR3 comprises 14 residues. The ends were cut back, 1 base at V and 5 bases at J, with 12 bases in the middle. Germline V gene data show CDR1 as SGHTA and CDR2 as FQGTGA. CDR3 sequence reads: CASSLNGGSDEQYF. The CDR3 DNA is TGTGCCAGCAGCTTAAATGGGGGGTCCGACGAGCAGTACTTC.

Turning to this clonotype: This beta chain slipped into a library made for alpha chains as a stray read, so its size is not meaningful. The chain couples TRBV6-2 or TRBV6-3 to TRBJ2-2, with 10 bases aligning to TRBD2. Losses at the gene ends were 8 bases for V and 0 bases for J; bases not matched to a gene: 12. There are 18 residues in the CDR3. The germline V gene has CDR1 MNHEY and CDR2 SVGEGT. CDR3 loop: CASRRTSGAFANTGELFF. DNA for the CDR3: TGTGCCAGCCGGAGGACTAGCGGAGCGTTCGCGAACACCGGGGAGCTGTTTTTT.

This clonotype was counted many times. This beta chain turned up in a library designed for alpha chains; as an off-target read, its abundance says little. The CDR3 DNA reads TGTGCCAGCAGTCGCACAGATACGCAGTATTTT. This sequence encodes CASSRTDTQYF. V is TRBV6-2 or TRBV6-3 and J is TRBJ2-3; D is undetermined. V lost 5 bases to trimming and J lost 1 base, with 1 base between them. The germline V gene encodes CDR1 MNHEY and CDR2 SVGEGT. This CDR3 has 11 residues.

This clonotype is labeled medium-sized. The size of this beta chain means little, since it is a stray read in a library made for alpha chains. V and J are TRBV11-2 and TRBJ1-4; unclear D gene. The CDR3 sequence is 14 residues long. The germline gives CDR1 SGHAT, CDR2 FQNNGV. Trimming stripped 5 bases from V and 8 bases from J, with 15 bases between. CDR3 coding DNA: TGTGCCAGCAGCCCATATAGTCTGGGGGAAAAACTGTTTTTT. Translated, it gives CASSPYSLGEKLFF.

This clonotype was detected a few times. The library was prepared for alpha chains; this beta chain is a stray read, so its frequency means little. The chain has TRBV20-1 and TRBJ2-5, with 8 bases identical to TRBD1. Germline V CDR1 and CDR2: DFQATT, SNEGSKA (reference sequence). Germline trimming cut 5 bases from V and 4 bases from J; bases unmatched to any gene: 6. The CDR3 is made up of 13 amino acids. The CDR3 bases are TGCAGTGCTCTCGGACAGGGACGAGAGACCCAGTACTTC. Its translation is CSALGQGRETQYF.

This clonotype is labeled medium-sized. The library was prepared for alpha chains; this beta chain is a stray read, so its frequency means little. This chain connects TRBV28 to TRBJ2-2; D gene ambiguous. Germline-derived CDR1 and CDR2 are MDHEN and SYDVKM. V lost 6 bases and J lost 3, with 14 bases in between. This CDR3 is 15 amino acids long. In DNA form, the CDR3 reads TGTGCCAGCAGCCCACACGGAACCTACACCGGGGAGCTGTTTTTT. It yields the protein CASSPHGTYTGELFF.

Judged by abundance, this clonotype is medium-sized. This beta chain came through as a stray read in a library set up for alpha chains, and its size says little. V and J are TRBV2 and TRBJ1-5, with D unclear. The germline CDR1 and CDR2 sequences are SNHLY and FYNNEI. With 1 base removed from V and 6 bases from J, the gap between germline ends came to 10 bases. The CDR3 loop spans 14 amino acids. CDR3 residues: CASSEGWLVQPQHF. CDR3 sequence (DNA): TGTGCCAGCAGTGAAGGATGGTTAGTTCAGCCCCAGCATTTT.

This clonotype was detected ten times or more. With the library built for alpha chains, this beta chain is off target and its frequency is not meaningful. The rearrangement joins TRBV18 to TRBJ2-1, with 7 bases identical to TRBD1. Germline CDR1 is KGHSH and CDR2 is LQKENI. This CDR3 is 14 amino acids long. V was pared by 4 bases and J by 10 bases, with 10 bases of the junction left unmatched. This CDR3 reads CASSLLTGDDEQFF. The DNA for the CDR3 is TGTGCCAGCTCACTCCTCACAGGGGACGACGAGCAGTTCTTC.

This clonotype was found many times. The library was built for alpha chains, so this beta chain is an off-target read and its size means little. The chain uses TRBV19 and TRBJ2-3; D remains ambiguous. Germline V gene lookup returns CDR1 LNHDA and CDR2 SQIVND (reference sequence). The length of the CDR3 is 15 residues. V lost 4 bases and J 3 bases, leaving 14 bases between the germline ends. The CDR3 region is CASSTRAVGTDTQYF. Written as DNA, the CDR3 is TGTGCCAGTAGTACCCGGGCCGTGGGGACAGATACGCAGTATTTT.

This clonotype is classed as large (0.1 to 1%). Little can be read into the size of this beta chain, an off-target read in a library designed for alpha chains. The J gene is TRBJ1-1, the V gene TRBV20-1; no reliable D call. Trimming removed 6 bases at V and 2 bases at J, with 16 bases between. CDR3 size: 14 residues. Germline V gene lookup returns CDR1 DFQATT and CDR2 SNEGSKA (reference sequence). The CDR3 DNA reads TGCAGTGCCCTCCGAAGGGAGAGAAACACTGAAGCTTTCTTT. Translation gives CSALRRERNTEAFF.